This TCR beta chain was captured in a study of blood T cell repertoires in COVID-19. Across the study: The samples span acute and convalescent COVID-19 from the United States, Italy and Spain. Sample material is recorded as cDNA or gDNA derived from T cells, B-cell-depleted T cells, or PBMCs.

Authors' analysis steps: Researchers report that nucleated cell counts were estimated from reference gene primer amplification. Clones were sequenced by immunoSEQ multiplex PCR, and TCRdb holds only the in-frame ones, with some missing. The V and J calls and clone size were taken over from that table, and D and trimming were inferred from the DNA. The sample lists 30,000 to 40,000 clones; 85% to 90% were seen once. Germline lookup yields CDR1 SGHRS and CDR2 YFSETQ. The CDR3 has 15 residues. Trimming cost V 3 bases and J 4 bases; bases outside gene matches: 3. Sequencing input: peripheral blood. The chain links TRBV5-1 to TRBJ2-1; 11 nucleotides match TRBD2. The clonotype comes from a man at least 80 years old with active COVID-19. The DNA of the CDR3 is TGCGCCAGCAGCTCGGGACTAGCGGAATACAATGAGCAGTTCTTC. This sequence encodes CASSSGLAEYNEQFF.